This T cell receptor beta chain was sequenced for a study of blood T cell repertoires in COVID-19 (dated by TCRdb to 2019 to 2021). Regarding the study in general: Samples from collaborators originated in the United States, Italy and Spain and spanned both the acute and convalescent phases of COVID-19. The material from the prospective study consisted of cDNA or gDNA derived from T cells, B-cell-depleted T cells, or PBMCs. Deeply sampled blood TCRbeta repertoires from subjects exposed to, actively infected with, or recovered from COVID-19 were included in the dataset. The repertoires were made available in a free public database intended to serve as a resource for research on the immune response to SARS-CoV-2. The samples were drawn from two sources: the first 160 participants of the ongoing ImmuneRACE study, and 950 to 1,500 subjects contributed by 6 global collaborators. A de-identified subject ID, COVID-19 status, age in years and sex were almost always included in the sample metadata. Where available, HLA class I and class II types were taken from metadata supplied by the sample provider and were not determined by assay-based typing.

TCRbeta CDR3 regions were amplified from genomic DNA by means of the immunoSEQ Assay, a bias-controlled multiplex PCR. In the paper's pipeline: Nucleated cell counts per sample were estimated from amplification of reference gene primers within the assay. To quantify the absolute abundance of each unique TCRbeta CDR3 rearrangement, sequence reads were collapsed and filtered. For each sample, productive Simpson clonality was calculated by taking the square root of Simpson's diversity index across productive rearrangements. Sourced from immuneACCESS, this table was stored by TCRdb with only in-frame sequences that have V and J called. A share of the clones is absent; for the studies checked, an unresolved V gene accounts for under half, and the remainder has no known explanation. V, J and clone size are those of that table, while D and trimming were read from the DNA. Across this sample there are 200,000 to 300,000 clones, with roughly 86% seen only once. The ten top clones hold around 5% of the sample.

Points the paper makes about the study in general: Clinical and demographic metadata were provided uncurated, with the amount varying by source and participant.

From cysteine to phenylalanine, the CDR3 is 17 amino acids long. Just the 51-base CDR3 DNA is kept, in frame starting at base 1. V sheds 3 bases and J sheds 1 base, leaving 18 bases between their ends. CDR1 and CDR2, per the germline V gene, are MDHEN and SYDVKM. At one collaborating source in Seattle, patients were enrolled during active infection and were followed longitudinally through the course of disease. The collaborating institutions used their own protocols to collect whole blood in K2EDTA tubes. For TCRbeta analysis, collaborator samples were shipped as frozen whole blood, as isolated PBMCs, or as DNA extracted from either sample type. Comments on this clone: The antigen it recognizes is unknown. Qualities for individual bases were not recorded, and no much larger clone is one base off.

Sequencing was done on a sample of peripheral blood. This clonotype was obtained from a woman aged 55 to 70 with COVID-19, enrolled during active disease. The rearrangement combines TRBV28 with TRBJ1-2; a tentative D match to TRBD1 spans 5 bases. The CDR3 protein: CASSFLSGQGYNYGYTF. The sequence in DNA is TGTGCCAGCAGTTTCTTATCTGGGCAGGGCTATAACTATGGCTACACCTTC.